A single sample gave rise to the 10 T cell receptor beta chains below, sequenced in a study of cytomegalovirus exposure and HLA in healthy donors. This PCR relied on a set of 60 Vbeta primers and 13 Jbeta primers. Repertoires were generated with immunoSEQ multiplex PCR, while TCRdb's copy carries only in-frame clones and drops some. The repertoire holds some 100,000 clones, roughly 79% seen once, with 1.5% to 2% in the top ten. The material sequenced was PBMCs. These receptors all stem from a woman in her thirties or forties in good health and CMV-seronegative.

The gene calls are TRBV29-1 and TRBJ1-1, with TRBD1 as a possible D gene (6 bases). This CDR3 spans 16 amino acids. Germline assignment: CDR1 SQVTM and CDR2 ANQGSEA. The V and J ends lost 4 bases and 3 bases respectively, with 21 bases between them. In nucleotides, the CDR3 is TGCAGCGTTGTTGGTATTCGGGGGGCAAGGGACACTGAAGCTTTCTTT. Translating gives CSVVGIRGARDTEAFF.

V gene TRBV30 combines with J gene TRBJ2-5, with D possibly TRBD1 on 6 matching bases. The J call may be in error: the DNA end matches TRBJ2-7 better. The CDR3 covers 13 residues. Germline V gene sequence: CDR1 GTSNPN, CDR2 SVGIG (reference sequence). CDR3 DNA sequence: TGTGCCTGGAGAGACACAGGGCTCGGCGAGCAGTACTTC. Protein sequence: CAWRDTGLGEQYF.

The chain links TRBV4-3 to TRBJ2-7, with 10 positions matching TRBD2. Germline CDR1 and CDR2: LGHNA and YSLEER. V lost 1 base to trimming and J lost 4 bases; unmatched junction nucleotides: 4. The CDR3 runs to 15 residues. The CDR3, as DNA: TGCGCCAGCAGCCAAGTCCTAGCGGGGGAATACGAGCAGTACTTC. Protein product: CASSQVLAGEYEQYF.

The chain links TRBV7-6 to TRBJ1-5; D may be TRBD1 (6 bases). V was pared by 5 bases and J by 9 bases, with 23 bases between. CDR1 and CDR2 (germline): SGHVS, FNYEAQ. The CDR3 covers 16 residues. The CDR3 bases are TGTGCCAGCAGCCAGCAGGGGAGGGCCGGCAACAGGCCCCAGCATTTT. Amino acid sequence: CASSQQGRAGNRPQHF.

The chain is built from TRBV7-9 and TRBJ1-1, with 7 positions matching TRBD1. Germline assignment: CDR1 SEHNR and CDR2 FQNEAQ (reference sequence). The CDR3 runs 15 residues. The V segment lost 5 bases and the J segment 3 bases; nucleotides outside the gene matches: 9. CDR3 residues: CASSQRQGVDTEAFF. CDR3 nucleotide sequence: TGTGCCAGCAGCCAAAGACAGGGCGTCGACACTGAAGCTTTCTTT.

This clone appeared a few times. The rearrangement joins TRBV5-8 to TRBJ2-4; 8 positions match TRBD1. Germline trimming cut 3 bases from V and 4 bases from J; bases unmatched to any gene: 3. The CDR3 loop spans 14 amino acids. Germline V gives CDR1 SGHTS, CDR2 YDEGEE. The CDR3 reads CASSSGQGKNIQYF. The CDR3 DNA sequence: TGTGCCAGCAGCTCTGGACAGGGTAAAAACATTCAGTACTTC.

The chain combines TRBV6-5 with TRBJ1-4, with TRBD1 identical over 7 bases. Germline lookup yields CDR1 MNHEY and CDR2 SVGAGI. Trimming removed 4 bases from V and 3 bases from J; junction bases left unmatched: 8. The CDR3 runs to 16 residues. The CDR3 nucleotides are TGTGCCAGCAGTTCAGCCCGACAGGGAGCTAATGAAAAACTGTTTTTT. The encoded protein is CASSSARQGANEKLFF.

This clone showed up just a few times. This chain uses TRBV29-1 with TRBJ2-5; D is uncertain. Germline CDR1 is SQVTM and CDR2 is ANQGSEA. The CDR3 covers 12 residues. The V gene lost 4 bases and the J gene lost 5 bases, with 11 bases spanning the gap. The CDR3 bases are TGCAGCGTTGCCGGGTTCGAGGAGACCCAGTACTTC. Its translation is CSVAGFEETQYF.

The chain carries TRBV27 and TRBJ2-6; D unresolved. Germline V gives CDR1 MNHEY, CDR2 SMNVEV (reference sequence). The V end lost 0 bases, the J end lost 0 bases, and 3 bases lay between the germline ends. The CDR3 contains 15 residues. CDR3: CASSLSRSGANVLTF. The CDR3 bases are TGTGCCAGCAGTTTATCCCGCTCTGGGGCCAACGTCCTGACTTTC.

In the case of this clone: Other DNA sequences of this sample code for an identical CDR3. The DNA for the CDR3 is TGTGCCTGGAGAGACAGGGTGGACCAGCCCCAGCATTTT. Translated: CAWRDRVDQPQHF. This chain connects TRBV30 to TRBJ1-5; 7 bases agree with TRBD1. The CDR3 is 13 amino acids. Germline V gene data show CDR1 as GTSNPN and CDR2 as SVGIG (reference sequence). Trimming removed 3 bases from V and 7 bases from J; junction bases left unmatched: 6.